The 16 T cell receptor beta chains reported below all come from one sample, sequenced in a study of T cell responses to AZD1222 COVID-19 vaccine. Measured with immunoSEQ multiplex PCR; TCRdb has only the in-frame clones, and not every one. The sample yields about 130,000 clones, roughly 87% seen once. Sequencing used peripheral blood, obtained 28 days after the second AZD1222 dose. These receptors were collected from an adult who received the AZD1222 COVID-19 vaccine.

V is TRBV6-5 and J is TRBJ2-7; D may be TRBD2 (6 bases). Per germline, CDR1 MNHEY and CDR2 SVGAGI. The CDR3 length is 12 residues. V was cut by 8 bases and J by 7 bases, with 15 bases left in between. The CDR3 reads CASDGTASEQYF. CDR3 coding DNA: TGTGCCAGCGACGGGACTGCCTCGGAGCAGTACTTC.

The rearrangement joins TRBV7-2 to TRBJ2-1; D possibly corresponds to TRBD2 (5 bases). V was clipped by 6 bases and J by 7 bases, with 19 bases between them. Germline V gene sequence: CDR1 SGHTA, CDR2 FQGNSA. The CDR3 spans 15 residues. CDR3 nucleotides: TGTGCCAGCAGAATCCTCGGCTCTAGCATGAATGAGCAGTTCTTC. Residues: CASRILGSSMNEQFF. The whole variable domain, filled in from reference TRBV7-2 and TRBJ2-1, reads GAGVSQSPSNKVTEKGKDVELRCDPISGHTALYWYRQSLGQGLEFLIYFQGNSAPDKSGLPSDRFSAERTGGSVSTLTIQRTQQEDSAVYLCASRILGSSMNEQFFGPGTRLTVL.

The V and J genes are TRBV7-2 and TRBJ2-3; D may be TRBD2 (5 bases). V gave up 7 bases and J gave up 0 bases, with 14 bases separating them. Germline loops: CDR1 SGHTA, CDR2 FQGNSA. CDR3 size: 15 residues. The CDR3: CASIFLASSTDTQYF. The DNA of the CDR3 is TGTGCCAGCATATTCCTAGCATCTAGCACAGATACGCAGTATTTT.

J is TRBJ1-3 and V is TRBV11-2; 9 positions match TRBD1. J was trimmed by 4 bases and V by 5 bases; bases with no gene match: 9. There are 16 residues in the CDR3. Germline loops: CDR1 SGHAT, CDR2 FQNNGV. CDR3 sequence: CASSKTGQGIGNTIYF. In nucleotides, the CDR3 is TGTGCCAGCAGCAAAACGGGACAGGGAATAGGAAACACCATATATTTT.

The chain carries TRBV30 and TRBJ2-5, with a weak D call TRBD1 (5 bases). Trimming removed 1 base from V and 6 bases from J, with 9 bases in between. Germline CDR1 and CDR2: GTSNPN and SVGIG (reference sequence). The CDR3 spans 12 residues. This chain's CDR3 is CAWSGRGQTQYF. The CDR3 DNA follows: TGTGCCTGGAGTGGAAGGGGCCAGACCCAGTACTTC.

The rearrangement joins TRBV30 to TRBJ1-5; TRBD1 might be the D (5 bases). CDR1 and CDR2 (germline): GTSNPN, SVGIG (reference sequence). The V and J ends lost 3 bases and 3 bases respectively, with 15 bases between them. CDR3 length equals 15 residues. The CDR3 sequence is CAWSPGGHSNQPQHF. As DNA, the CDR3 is TGTGCCTGGAGCCCTGGAGGACACTCCAATCAGCCCCAGCATTTT.

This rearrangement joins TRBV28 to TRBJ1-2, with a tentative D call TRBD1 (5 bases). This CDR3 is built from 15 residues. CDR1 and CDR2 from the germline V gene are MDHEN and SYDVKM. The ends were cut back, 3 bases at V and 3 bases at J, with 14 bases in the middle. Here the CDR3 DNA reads TGTGCCAGCAGTTTGGATTTGGGAGGGGACTATGGCTACACCTTC. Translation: CASSLDLGGDYGYTF.

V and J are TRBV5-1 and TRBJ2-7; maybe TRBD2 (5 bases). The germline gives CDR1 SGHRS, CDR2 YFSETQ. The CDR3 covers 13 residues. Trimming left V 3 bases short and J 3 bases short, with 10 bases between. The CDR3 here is CASSSATSYEQYF. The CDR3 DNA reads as TGCGCCAGCAGCTCCGCCACTAGCTACGAGCAGTACTTC.

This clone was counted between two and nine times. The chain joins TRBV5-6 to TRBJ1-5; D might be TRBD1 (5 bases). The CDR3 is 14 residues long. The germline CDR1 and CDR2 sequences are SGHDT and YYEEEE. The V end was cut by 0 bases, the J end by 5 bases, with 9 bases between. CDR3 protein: CASSLAREHQPQHF. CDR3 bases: TGTGCCAGCAGCTTGGCCAGGGAGCATCAGCCCCAGCATTTT.

The CDR3 loop reads CASSFGTGSLYEQYF. The DNA for the CDR3 is TGTGCCAGCAGCTTCGGGACAGGGAGTTTGTACGAGCAGTACTTC. This sequence joins TRBV5-6 and TRBJ2-7, with 9 bases lining up with TRBD1. Germline V CDR1 and CDR2: SGHDT, YYEEEE. Trimming took 2 bases from V and 4 from J; bases not matched to a gene: 7. The CDR3 consists of 15 residues.

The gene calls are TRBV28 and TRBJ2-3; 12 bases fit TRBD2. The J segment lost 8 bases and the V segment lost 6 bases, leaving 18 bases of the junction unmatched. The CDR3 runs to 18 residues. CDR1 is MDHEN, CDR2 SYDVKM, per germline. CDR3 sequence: CASRQYRLAGESAGTQYF. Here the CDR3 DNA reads TGTGCCAGCAGACAATACCGACTAGCGGGGGAGAGTGCTGGTACGCAGTATTTT.

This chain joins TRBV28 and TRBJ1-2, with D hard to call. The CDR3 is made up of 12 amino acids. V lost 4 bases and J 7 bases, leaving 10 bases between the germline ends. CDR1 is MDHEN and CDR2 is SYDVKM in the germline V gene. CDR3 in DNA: TGTGCCAGCAGTTCAGGAGGGAGTGGCTACACCTTC. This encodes CASSSGGSGYTF.

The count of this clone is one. CDR3 loop: CSVARLAGEHTEAFF. The CDR3 region has the DNA TGCAGCGTCGCTCGGCTGGCAGGGGAGCACACTGAAGCTTTCTTT. V usage is TRBV29-1 and J usage is TRBJ1-1, with a tentative D call TRBD1 (6 bases). The V and J ends lost 6 bases and 3 bases respectively, with 20 bases between them. The CDR3 covers 15 residues. From germline, CDR1 is SQVTM and CDR2 ANQGSEA. The full variable domain, rest sourced from reference TRBV29-1 and TRBJ1-1, is SAVISQKPSRDICQRGTSLTIQCQVDSQVTMMFWYRQQPGQSLTLIATANQGSEATYESGFVIDKFPISRPNLTFSTLTVSNMSPEDSSIYLCSVARLAGEHTEAFFGQGTRLTVV.

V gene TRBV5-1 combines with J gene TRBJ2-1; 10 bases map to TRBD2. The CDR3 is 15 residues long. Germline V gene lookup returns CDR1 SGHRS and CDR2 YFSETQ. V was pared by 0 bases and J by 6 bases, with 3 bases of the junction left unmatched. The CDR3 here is CASSLGLAGANEQFF. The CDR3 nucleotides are TGCGCCAGCAGCTTGGGTCTAGCGGGAGCCAATGAGCAGTTCTTC.

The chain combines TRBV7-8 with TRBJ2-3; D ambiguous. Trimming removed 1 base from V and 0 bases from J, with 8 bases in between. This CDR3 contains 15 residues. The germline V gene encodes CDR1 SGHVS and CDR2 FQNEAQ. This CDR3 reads CASSLGLRSTDTQYF. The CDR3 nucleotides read TGTGCCAGCAGCTTAGGGTTGCGGAGCACAGATACGCAGTATTTT.

The CDR3 here is CASSLYVEGTDTQYF. In nucleotides, the CDR3 is TGTGCCAGCAGTTTATATGTGGAGGGCACAGATACGCAGTATTTT. The gene calls are TRBV28 and TRBJ2-3, with TRBD2 as a possible D gene (5 bases). This CDR3 has 15 residues. V was clipped by 1 base and J by 1 base, with 9 bases between them. Germline CDR1 MDHEN, CDR2 SYDVKM.